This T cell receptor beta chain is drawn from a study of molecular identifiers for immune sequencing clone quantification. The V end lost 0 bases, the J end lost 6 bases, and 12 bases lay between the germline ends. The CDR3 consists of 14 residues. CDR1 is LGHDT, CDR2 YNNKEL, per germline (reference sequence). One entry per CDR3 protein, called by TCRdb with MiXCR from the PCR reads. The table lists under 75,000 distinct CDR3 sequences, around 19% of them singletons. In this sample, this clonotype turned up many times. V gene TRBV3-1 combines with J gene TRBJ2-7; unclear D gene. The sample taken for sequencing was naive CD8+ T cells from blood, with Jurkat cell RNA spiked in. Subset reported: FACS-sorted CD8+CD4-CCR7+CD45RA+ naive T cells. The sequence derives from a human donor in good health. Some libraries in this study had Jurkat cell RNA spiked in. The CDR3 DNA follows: TGTGCCAGCAGCCAAGAATGGGCGGTCCGCGAGCAGTACTTC. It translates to CASSQEWAVREQYF.